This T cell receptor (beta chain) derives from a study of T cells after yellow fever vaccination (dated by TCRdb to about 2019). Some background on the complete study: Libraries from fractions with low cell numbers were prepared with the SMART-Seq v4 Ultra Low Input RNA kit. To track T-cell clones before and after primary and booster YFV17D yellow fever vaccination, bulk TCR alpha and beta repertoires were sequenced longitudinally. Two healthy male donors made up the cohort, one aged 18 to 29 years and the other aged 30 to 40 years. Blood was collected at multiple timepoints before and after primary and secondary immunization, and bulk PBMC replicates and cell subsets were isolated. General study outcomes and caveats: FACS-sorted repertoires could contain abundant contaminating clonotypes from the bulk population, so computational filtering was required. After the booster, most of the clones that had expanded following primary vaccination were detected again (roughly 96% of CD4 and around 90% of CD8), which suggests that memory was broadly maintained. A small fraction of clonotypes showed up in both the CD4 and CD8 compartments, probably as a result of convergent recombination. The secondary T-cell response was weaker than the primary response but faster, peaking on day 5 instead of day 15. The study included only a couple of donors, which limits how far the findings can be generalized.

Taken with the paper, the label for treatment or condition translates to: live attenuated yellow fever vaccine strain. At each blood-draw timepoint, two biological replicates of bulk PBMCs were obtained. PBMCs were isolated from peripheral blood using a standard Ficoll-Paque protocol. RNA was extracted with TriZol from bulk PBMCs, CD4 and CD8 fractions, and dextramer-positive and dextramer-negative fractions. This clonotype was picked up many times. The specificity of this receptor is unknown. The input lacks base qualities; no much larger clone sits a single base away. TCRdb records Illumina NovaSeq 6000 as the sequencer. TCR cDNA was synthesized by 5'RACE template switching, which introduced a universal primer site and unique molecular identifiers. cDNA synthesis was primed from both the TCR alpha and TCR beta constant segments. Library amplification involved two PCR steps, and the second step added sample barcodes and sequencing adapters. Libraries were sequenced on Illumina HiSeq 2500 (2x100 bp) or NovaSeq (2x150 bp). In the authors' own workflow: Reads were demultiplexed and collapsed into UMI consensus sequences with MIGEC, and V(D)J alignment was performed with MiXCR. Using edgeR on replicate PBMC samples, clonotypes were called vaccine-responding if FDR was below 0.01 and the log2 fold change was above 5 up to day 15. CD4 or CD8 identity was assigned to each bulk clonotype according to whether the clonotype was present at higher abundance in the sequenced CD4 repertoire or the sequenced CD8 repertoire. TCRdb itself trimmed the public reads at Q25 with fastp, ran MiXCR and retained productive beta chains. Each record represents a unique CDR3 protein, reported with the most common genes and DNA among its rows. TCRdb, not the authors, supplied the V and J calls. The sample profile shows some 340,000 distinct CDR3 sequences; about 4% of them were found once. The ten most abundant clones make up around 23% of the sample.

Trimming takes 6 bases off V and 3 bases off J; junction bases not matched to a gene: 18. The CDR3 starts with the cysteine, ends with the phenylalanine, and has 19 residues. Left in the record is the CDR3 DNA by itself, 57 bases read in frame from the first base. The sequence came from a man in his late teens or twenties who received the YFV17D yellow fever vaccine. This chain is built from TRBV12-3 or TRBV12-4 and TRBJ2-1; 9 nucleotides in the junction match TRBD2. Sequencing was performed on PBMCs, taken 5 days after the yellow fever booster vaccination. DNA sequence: TGTGCCAGCAGGTCTATGTCCCTCCTGGGGCGGGGGGGCTACAATGAGCAGTTCTTC. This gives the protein CASRSMSLLGRGGYNEQFF.